The 25 T cell receptor beta chains below were found in one sample sequenced in a study of breast tumors, draining lymph nodes, adjacent tissues. TCRdb itself ran the multiplex PCR reads through MiXCR, one entry per CDR3 protein. The sample records approximately 140,000 distinct CDR3 sequences, over 25% being singletons. Samples came from axillary lymph nodes draining the breast cancer. The sample consisted of axillary lymph node tissue. The receptors were gathered from a female donor with breast cancer. Some clones in this sample may be carry-over from other donors' samples.

About this clonotype itself: A much bigger clone sits one base away, suggesting this may be a read error. The chain links TRBV19 to TRBJ2-5; 10 bases fit TRBD1. From germline, CDR1 is LNHDA and CDR2 SQIVND (reference sequence). CDR3 length: 15 amino acids. V trimming: 3 bases; J trimming: 9 bases; junction bases outside the gene matches: 10. The CDR3 sequence: CASSMGETGGWAQYF. Written as DNA, the CDR3 is TGTGCCAGTAGTATGGGAGAGACAGGGGGCTGGGCCCAGTACTTC. Together with reference TRBV19 and TRBJ2-5, the CDR3 gives the full variable domain: DGGITQSPKYLFRKEGQNVTLSCEQNLNHDAMYWYRQDPGQGLRLIYYSQIVNDFQKGDIAEGYSVSREKKESFPLTVTSAQKNPTAFYLCASSMGETGGWAQYFGPGTRLLVL.

At least ten counts were recorded for this clonotype. The genes are TRBV2 and TRBJ2-5; TRBD1 aligns across 7 bases. Germline assignment: CDR1 SNHLY and CDR2 FYNNEI. There are 13 residues in the CDR3. The trim removed 7 bases at V and 5 bases at J, leaving 7 bases unmatched. CDR3 protein: CASNRDRRETQYF. CDR3 sequence (DNA): TGTGCCAGCAATAGGGACAGAAGGGAGACCCAGTACTTC.

As concerns this clonotype: A much more abundant neighbour one base away suggests this may be a read error. V gene TRBV20-1 combines with J gene TRBJ2-2; TRBD2 aligns across 9 bases. Germline V gene data show CDR1 as DFQATT and CDR2 as SNEGSKA (reference sequence). The CDR3 sequence is 13 residues long. J was trimmed by 3 bases and V by 6 bases; bases with no gene match: 2. The CDR3: CSAAGGDTGELFF. Here the CDR3 DNA reads TGCAGTGCCGCGGGGGGGGACACCGGGGAGCTGTTTTTT.

There are many counts of this clonotype. The chain combines TRBV6-2 or TRBV6-3 with TRBJ2-3; D might be TRBD2 (5 bases). Germline V CDR1 and CDR2: MNHEY, SVGEGT. The CDR3 has 14 amino acids. Trimming left V 5 bases short and J 0 bases short, with 9 bases between. The CDR3 loop reads CASSTWTSTDTQYF. CDR3 in DNA: TGTGCCAGCAGTACCTGGACTAGCACAGATACGCAGTATTTT.

The CDR3 DNA follows: TGTGCCAGCAGCCCAACTAGCGGGGGGGCAAATGAGCAGTTCTTC. It is translated as CASSPTSGGANEQFF. This rearrangement joins TRBV7-2 to TRBJ2-1; TRBD2 agrees at 13 bases. Germline trimming cut 5 bases from V and 7 bases from J; bases unmatched to any gene: 5. Germline V gives CDR1 SGHTA, CDR2 FQGNSA. The CDR3 has 15 amino acids.

V is TRBV7-9 and J is TRBJ2-7; 9 bases are shared with TRBD1. Germline CDR1 SEHNR, CDR2 FQNEAQ (reference sequence). The CDR3 is made up of 13 amino acids. Written as DNA, the CDR3 is TGCGCCAGCAGCCTAGACAGGGGGTACGTGCAGTACGTC. Its translation: CASSLDRGYVQYV.

This clonotype has a count of ten or more. The junction differs from germline at one of its ends, possibly a read error. The CDR3 sequence is CSARGDGGGSYSNQPQHF. DNA of the CDR3: TGCAGTGCGAGAGGCGACGGCGGGGGGAGTTATAGCAATCAGCCCCAGCATTTT. The V gene is TRBV20-1, the J gene TRBJ1-5; D may be TRBD1 (5 bases). This CDR3 spans 18 amino acids. Per germline, CDR1 DFQATT and CDR2 SNEGSKA (reference sequence).

This clonotype was seen ten or more times. The rearrangement joins TRBV28 to TRBJ2-3; 7 positions agree with TRBD1. CDR1 MDHEN and CDR2 SYDVKM come from the germline V gene. The CDR3 runs to 15 residues. The V gene end was trimmed by 3 bases and the J gene end by 2 bases; junction bases not matched to a gene: 5. The CDR3 spells CASSFTGQSTDTQYF. Here the CDR3 DNA reads TGTGCCAGCAGTTTCACGGGACAGTCCACAGATACGCAGTATTTT. Looking up the rest from reference TRBV28 and TRBJ2-3 gives the full variable domain: DVKVTQSSRYLVKRTGEKVFLECVQDMDHENMFWYRQDPGLGLRLIYFSYDVKMKEKGDIPEGYSVSREKKERFSLILESASTNQTSMYLCASSFTGQSTDTQYFGPGTRLTVL.

The V and J genes are TRBV15 and TRBJ2-3; 10 bases map to TRBD2. Per the germline V gene, CDR1 is LNHNV and CDR2 is YYDKDF (reference sequence). With V trimmed by 0 bases and J by 0 bases, 3 bases remained unmatched. The CDR3 runs 17 residues. The CDR3 DNA is TGTGCCACCAGCAGAGATACACTAGCGGGGAGCACAGATACGCAGTATTTT. It specifies CATSRDTLAGSTDTQYF.

This clonotype was seen at least ten times. The genes are TRBV11-2 and TRBJ1-4, with D maybe TRBD1 (6 bases). The V and J ends lost 8 bases and 7 bases respectively, with 14 bases between them. In germline, CDR1 is SGHAT, CDR2 FQNNGV. The CDR3 is made up of 13 amino acids. CDR3 amino acids: CASSGQGSEKLFF. CDR3 coding DNA: TGTGCCAGCTCGGGGCAGGGGAGTGAAAAACTGTTTTTT. The variable domain in full, with the rest retrieved from reference TRBV11-2 and TRBJ1-4, is EAGVAQSPRYKIIEKRQSVAFWCNPISGHATLYWYQQILGQGPKLLIQFQNNGVVDDSQLPKDRFSAERLKGVDSTLKIQPAKLEDSAVYLCASSGQGSEKLFFGSGTQLSVL.

This clonotype was detected only a few times. The genes are TRBV18 and TRBJ1-1, with D uncertain. V lost 5 bases to trimming and J lost 0 bases, with 10 bases between them. Germline CDR1 KGHSH, CDR2 LQKENI. The CDR3 covers 14 residues. The CDR3: CASSSGNVNTEAFF. CDR3 nucleotides: TGTGCCAGCTCATCGGGGAACGTGAACACTGAAGCTTTCTTT.

The table lists this clonotype with a few counts. It may be a read error: a sequence one base away is much more abundant. V and J are TRBV5-6 and TRBJ2-1; D may be TRBD2 (5 bases). CDR3 length: 16 amino acids. Germline lookup yields CDR1 SGHDT and CDR2 YYEEEE. The germline V and J ends were trimmed by 3 bases and 4 bases, with 17 bases remaining between them. The CDR3 nucleotides are TGTGCCAGCAGCTCCCCTTTTGCAGCGGTATACAATGAGCAGTTCTTC. Its protein is CASSSPFAAVYNEQFF.

This clonotype appeared many times. The rearrangement uses TRBV12-5 and TRBJ2-1; D possibly uses TRBD1 or TRBD2 (5 bases each). Deletions cut 3 bases from V and 11 bases from J, with 11 bases between. Germline V gives CDR1 LGHNT, CDR2 FRNRAP. The CDR3 loop spans 12 amino acids. The DNA for the CDR3 is TGTGCTAGTGGTTTCCCTACGGGACAGCAGTTCTTC. Translation gives CASGFPTGQQFF.

A note on this clonotype: Germline is not matched at one junction end, which may reflect a read error. This chain connects TRBV7-2 to TRBJ2-3, with D possibly matching TRBD2 (5 bases). The V gene's germline CDR1 is SGHTA and CDR2 FQGNSA. The CDR3 consists of 14 residues. The CDR3 loop reads CASSRQPSTDTQYF. CDR3 bases: TGTGCCAGCAGCCGCCAGCCTAGCACAGACACGCAGTATTTT. Looking up the rest from reference TRBV7-2 and TRBJ2-3 gives the full variable domain: GAGVSQSPSNKVTEKGKDVELRCDPISGHTALYWYRQSLGQGLEFLIYFQGNSAPDKSGLPSDRFSAERTGGSVSTLTIQRTQQEDSAVYLCASSRQPSTDTQYFGPGTRLTVL.

V and J are TRBV20-1 and TRBJ2-5; D is undetermined. This CDR3 is built from 14 residues. Per the germline V gene, CDR1 is DFQATT and CDR2 is SNEGSKA (reference sequence). V lost 4 bases and J lost 1, with 13 bases in between. In nucleotides, the CDR3 is TGCAGTGCTACCTTGCTGTGGGTCCAAGAGACCCAGTACTTC. Protein sequence: CSATLLWVQETQYF.

This clonotype was seen many times. The rearrangement uses TRBV5-4 and TRBJ2-5; 8 nucleotides align to TRBD2. Per germline, CDR1 SGHNT and CDR2 YYREEE (reference sequence). The CDR3 spans 17 residues. V dropped 8 bases and J dropped 2; count of bases not matched to a gene: 17. The CDR3 here is CASSGAGGRMNQETQYF. In DNA form, the CDR3 reads TGTGCCAGTTCAGGGGCGGGGGGCCGAATGAATCAAGAGACCCAGTACTTC.

This clonotype was observed at least ten times. The chain recombines TRBV5-1 with TRBJ2-5, with 9 positions matching TRBD1. The ends lost 4 bases at V and 6 bases at J; junction bases unmatched: 7. The germline gives CDR1 SGHRS, CDR2 YFSETQ. The CDR3 contains 14 residues. CDR3 sequence: CASSLPGQGQTQYF. In DNA, the CDR3 is TGCGCCAGCAGCCTCCCGGGACAGGGCCAGACCCAGTACTTC. Full variable domain (outside the CDR3, taken from reference TRBV5-1 and TRBJ2-5): KAGVTQTPRYLIKTRGQQVTLSCSPISGHRSVSWYQQTPGQGLQFLFEYFSETQRNKGNFPGRFSGRQFSNSRSEMNVSTLELGDSALYLCASSLPGQGQTQYFGPGTRLLVL.

This clonotype was observed at least ten times. The chain links TRBV7-2 to TRBJ1-6; 7 nucleotides align to TRBD1. The germline CDR1 and CDR2 sequences are SGHTA and FQGNSA. This CDR3 is built from 14 residues. The V and J ends lost 5 bases and 8 bases, in that order; junction bases with no gene match: 6. CDR3 nucleotide sequence: TGTGCCAGCAGCCTACAGGGGTTCCATTCACCCCTCCACTTT. Amino acid sequence: CASSLQGFHSPLHF.

The chain is built from TRBV7-2 and TRBJ2-1; 10 bases are a match to TRBD2. Losses at the gene ends were 1 base for V and 6 bases for J; bases not matched to a gene: 3. CDR1 and CDR2 from the germline V gene are SGHTA and FQGNSA. The CDR3 runs 15 residues. CDR3 nucleotides: TGTGCCAGCAGCTTAGGTTCTAGCGGGGGCAATGAGCAGTTCTTC. It specifies CASSLGSSGGNEQFF.

At least ten counts were recorded for this clonotype. The rearrangement uses TRBV19 and TRBJ2-2, with D hard to call. Per the germline V gene, CDR1 is LNHDA and CDR2 is SQIVND (reference sequence). The germline V and J ends were trimmed by 6 bases and 6 bases, with 14 bases remaining between them. CDR3 length equals 14 residues. The CDR3 reads CASSVLGIAGELFF. The CDR3 nucleotides are TGTGCCAGTAGCGTTCTAGGTATTGCCGGGGAGCTGTTTTTT.

Ten or more counts support this clonotype. The CDR3 DNA is TGTGCCAGCAGTCCGACTAGCGGGGGTTCGAACACCGGGGAGCTGTTTTTT. This encodes CASSPTSGGSNTGELFF. This chain joins TRBV12-3 or TRBV12-4 and TRBJ2-2; 12 nucleotides agree with TRBD2. V trimming: 5 bases; J trimming: 0 bases; junction bases outside the gene matches: 4. The CDR3 is made up of 17 amino acids.

This clonotype has at least ten counts. The chain couples TRBV7-2 to TRBJ2-1, with a possible D match to TRBD2 (6 bases). The CDR3 consists of 15 residues. Deletions cut 4 bases from V and 5 bases from J, with 15 bases between. Germline CDR1 is SGHTA and CDR2 is FQGNSA. CDR3 residues: CASSSTLGGDNEQFF. In nucleotides, the CDR3 is TGTGCCAGCAGCTCCACCCTGGGCGGGGACAATGAGCAGTTCTTC.

Many counts were recorded for this clonotype. The V call is TRBV6-5, the J call TRBJ2-7, with TRBD1 as a possible D gene (5 bases). V shed 2 bases and J shed 5 bases, with 10 bases lying between them. This CDR3 has 13 amino acids. Germline V lookup: CDR1 MNHEY, CDR2 SVGAGI. In DNA, the CDR3 is TGTGCCAGCAGTTACCAGGGTGGCCACGAGCAGTACTTC. Translated, it gives CASSYQGGHEQYF.

This clonotype was seen ten or more times. A read error may be the cause here, since a much bigger clone is one base away. The V call is TRBV12-3 or TRBV12-4, the J call TRBJ2-5; D remains ambiguous. Trimming removed 5 bases at V and 5 bases at J, with 12 bases between. The CDR3 is 13 residues long. This CDR3 is CASSPPERETQYF. In DNA, the CDR3 is TGTGCCAGCAGTCCCCCTGAGAGGGAGACCCAGTACTTC.

The table lists this clonotype with many counts. J is TRBJ1-3 and V is TRBV7-2, with D possibly matching TRBD1 (5 bases). This CDR3 region has 17 residues. The germline CDR1 and CDR2 sequences are SGHTA and FQGNSA. V was clipped by 6 bases and J by 0 bases, with 18 bases between them. In DNA, the CDR3 is TGTGCCAGCAGGCCCCGACTGGGGGATCCCTCTGGAAACACCATATATTTT. Its translation is CASRPRLGDPSGNTIYF.